This T cell receptor (beta chain) was found in a study of blood T cells in healthy people across ages. Overall study results and limits: Long-lived and aged donors differed, with more naive CD4+ cells and higher diversity in the long-lived.

Through a sample-barcoded 5' primer and a J-beta primer mix, a second PCR was run for about 6 to 12 cycles. TCRdb re-called the 5' RACE reads through MiXCR, storing one row per CDR3 protein. In the table there are about 930,000 distinct CDR3 sequences, under 35% of which are singletons. Points on this clonotype: The antigen remains undetermined.

Per-sample yields of isolated PBMCs were at least 7 million. The germline CDR1 and CDR2 sequences are DFQATT and SNEGSKA (reference sequence). The CDR3 sequence is 15 residues long. Trimming stripped 1 base from V and 6 bases from J, with 18 bases between. This sample also belongs to another study, concerning T cells of mothers and their children. Per that paper: The search for persistent microchimeric T cell clones detected none.

This rearrangement joins TRBV20-1 to TRBJ1-1; weak D call: TRBD1 (5 bases). The TCR sequence derives from a woman between 40 and 55 years old in good health. The sample comprised blood. Here the CDR3 reads CSARVPGRGRAEAFF. CDR3 nucleotide sequence: TGCAGTGCTAGAGTCCCGGGACGGGGAAGGGCTGAAGCTTTCTTT.